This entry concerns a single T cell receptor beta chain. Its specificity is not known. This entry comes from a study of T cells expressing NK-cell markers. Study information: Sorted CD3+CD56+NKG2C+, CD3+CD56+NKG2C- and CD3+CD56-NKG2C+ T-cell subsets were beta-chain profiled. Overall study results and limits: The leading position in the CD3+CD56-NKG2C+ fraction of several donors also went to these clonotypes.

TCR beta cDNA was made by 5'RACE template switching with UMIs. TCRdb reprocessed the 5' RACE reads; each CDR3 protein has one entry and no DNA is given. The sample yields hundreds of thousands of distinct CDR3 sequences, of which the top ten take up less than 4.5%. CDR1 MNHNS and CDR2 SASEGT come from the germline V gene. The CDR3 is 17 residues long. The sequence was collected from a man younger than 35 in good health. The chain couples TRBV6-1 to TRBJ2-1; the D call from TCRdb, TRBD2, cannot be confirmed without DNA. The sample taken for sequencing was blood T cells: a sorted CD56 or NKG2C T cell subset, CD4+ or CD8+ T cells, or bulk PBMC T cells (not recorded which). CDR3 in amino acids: CASIDGSRGHYYNEQFF.